Below, 2 T cell receptor beta chains from the same sample are listed, as sequenced in a study of T cells in Graves' hyperthyroidism and ophthalmopathy. The investigators amplified TCR beta CDR3 regions from RNA transcripts. The study used the HTBI primer set for a first-round RT-PCR of the TCR CDR3. TCRdb called the multiplex PCR reads again in MiXCR, with one record for every CDR3 protein. The repertoire consists of roughly 600,000 distinct CDR3 sequences, with about 14% occurring once and the leading ten covering roughly an eighth. The specimen was blood. These receptors were taken from a woman between 45 and 65 years old with Graves' ophthalmopathy.

This clonotype came up many times. This chain links TRBV2 with TRBJ2-2; unclear D gene. This CDR3 is 14 amino acids long. V lost 3 bases and J 5 bases, leaving 10 bases between the germline ends. From germline, CDR1 is SNHLY and CDR2 FYNNEI. CDR3 nucleotide sequence: TGTGCCAGCAGTGATGATGGGGATACCGGGGAGCTGTTTTTT. Translating gives CASSDDGDTGELFF.

This clonotype was picked up many times. The CDR3 spells CATLVTRGQETQYF. The CDR3 nucleotides are TGTGCCACCCTGGTGACGAGGGGCCAAGAGACCCAGTACTTC. This chain uses TRBV28 with TRBJ2-5, with D perhaps being TRBD1 or TRBD2 (5 bases each). V shed 10 bases and J shed 1 base, with 16 bases lying between them. Germline lookup yields CDR1 MDHEN and CDR2 SYDVKM. This CDR3 has 14 amino acids.